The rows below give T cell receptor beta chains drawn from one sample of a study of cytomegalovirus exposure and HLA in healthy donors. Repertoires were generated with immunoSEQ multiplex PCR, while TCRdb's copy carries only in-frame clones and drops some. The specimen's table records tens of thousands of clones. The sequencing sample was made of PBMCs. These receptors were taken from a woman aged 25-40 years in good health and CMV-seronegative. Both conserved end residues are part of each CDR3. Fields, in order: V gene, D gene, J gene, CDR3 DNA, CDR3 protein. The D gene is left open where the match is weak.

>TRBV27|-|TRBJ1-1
TGTGCCAGCAGTTTAGTACAGGGAAGGGCAACTTTCTTT
CASSLVQGRATFF
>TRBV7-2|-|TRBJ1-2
TGTGCCAGCAGCTTAGATGTCAGTGAGGCGACTAACTATGGCTACACCTTC
CASSLDVSEATNYGYTF
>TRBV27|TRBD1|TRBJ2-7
TGTGCCAGCAGCCCGGGACAGGGTAAGGGCGAGCAGTACTTC
CASSPGQGKGEQYF
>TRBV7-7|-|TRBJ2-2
TGTGCCAGCAGCTTAGGGGTCAACAGAGGGGAGCTGTTTTTT
CASSLGVNRGELFF
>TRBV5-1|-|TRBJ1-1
TGCGCCAGCAGCTACCAGTCAGAGAACACTGAAGCTTTCTTT
CASSYQSENTEAFF
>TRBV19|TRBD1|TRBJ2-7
TGTGCCAGTAGAGGGACAGGGGGGAGCGAGCAGTACTTC
CASRGTGGSEQYF
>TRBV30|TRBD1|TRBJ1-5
TGTGCCTGGAGTGTACAGGGGTACCTGCCCCAGCATTTT
CAWSVQGYLPQHF
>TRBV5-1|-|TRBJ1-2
TGCGCCAGCAGCGCCGGGTCGGGGGTCGATGGCTACACCTTC
CASSAGSGVDGYTF
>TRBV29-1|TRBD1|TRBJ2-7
TGCAGCGTTTGGGACAGTATCCGCGAGCAGTACTTC
CSVWDSIREQYF
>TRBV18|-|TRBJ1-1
TGTGCCAGCTCACCTAAGAAAGACAGTTTGAACACTGAAGCTTTCTTT
CASSPKKDSLNTEAFF
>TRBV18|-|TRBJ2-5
TGTGCCAGCTCCCACCGACGACAGGACCAAGAGACCCAGTACTTC
CASSHRRQDQETQYF
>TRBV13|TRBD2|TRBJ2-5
TGTGCCAGCAGCCCCCGGGGTAGCGGGGGGGAGACCCAGTACTTC
CASSPRGSGGETQYF
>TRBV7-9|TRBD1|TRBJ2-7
TGTGCCAGCAGCTTAGGGACAGGGGGGGGAAAGTACGAGCAGTACTTC
CASSLGTGGGKYEQYF
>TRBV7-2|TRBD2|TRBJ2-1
TGTGCCAGCAGCTTCGGACTAGGAAGAGGGGACAATGAGCAGTTCTTC
CASSFGLGRGDNEQFF
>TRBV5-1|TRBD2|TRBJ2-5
TGCGCCAGCAGCCCTGGGACTAGCGGGAGGGCCGCGGTTAGGGAGACCCAGTACTTC
CASSPGTSGRAAVRETQYF
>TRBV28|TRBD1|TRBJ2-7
TGTGCCAGCAGTTCCCGTGGAGGGACAGGCTACGAGCAGTACTTC
CASSSRGGTGYEQYF
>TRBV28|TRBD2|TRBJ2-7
TGTGCCAGCACCAGCGGGACTGCGAGCTCCTACGAGCAGTACTTC
CASTSGTASSYEQYF
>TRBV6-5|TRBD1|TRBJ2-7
TGTGCCAGCAGTTACTCCGGGAAAGGGGGCTGGGAGCAGTACTTC
CASSYSGKGGWEQYF
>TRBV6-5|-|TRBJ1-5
TGTGCCAGCAGTTCGACAATTTATAGCAATCAGCCCCAGCATTTT
CASSSTIYSNQPQHF
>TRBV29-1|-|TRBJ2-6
TGCAGCGTTGGACAGAACTCTGGGGCCAACGTCCTGACTTTC
CSVGQNSGANVLTF
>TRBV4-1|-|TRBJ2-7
TGCGCCAGCAGCCAAGTTACAGGGAACTCCTACGAGCAGTACTTC
CASSQVTGNSYEQYF
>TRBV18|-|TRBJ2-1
TGTGCCAGCTCCCGCAAGATGTCTAGCGATTGGGGGAATGAGCAGTTCTTC
CASSRKMSSDWGNEQFF
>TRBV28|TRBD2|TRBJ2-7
TGTGCCAGCAGTTCTCCAGCGGGAAAGTCCTACGAGCAGTACTTC
CASSSPAGKSYEQYF
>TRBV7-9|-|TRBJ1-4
TGTGCCAGCAGCCTGCCGGGTGGGGAAAAACTGTTTTTT
CASSLPGGEKLFF
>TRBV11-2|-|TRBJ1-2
TGTGCCAGCAGCAAAGGCAGGGGATGGGACTATGGCTACACCTTC
CASSKGRGWDYGYTF
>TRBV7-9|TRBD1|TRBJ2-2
TGTGCCAGCAGCTTAGGGGACAGCGATAACACCGGGGAGCTGTTTTTT
CASSLGDSDNTGELFF
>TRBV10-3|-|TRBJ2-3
TGTGCCATCAGTGAGTCTCCGGGAGAGGGCACAGATACGCAGTATTTT
CAISESPGEGTDTQYF
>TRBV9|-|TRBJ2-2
TGTGCCAGCAGCATCCAGGCCGGGGAGCTGTTTTTT
CASSIQAGELFF
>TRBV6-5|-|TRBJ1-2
TGTGCCAGCAGGCAGGAAAGGGGTCGTGGTGGCTACACCTTC
CASRQERGRGGYTF
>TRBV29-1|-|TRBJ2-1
TGCAGCGCCAGATGGCGGGAAAAGATTGACAATGAGCAGTTCTTC
CSARWREKIDNEQFF
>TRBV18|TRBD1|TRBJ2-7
TGTGCCAGCTCACCCAATGAGGGGGCGCGGATGGAGCAGTACTTC
CASSPNEGARMEQYF
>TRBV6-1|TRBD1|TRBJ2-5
TGTGCCAGCCGGGACAGGGGGCAAGAGACCCAGTACTTC
CASRDRGQETQYF
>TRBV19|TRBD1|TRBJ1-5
TGTGCCAGCCGAGGGACAGGGTCACGCCAGCCCCAGCATTTT
CASRGTGSRQPQHF
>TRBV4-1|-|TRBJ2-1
TGCGCCAGCAGCCAAGCGGAGACAGGAGTAGACAATGAGCAGTTCTTC
CASSQAETGVDNEQFF
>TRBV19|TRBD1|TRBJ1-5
TGTGCCAGTACTAAAGACAGGGGGTATTTCAATCAGCCCCAGCATTTT
CASTKDRGYFNQPQHF
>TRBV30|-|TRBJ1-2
TGTGCCTGGACAGGATCGATACCTAACTATGGCTACACCTTC
CAWTGSIPNYGYTF
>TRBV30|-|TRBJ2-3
TGTGCCTGGAGCGAGACAGGTGGAGATACGCAGTATTTT
CAWSETGGDTQYF
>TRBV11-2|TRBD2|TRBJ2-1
TGTGCCAGCAGCTTAAATTTGCGGGAGTCTTCCTACAATGAGCAGTTCTTC
CASSLNLRESSYNEQFF
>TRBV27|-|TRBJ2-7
TGTGCCAGCAGTTTTCGCAGGTCCTACGAGCAGTACTTC
CASSFRRSYEQYF
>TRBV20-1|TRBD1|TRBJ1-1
TGCAGTGCTTGGGGACAGGCTGAAGCTTTCTTT
CSAWGQAEAFF
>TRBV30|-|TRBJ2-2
TGTGCCTGGAGTGTAAGGGGGAGGGCCGGATTGTACGGGGAGCTGTTTTTT
CAWSVRGRAGLYGELFF
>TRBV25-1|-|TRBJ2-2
TGTGCCAGCAGTGATTTTCAGGGATGGGAGAACACCGGGGAGCTGTTTTTT
CASSDFQGWENTGELFF
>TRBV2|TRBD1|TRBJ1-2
TGTGCCAGCAGTGGGACAGGGGTTGGCTACACCTTC
CASSGTGVGYTF
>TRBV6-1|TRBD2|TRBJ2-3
TGTGCCAGCATCCTAGCGGGAGAAGAAGATACGCAGTATTTT
CASILAGEEDTQYF
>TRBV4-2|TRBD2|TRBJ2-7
TGTGCCAGCAGCCAAGATCTCGGCCGGCGACTAGCGGGAGTTAGAGAGCAGTACTTC
CASSQDLGRRLAGVREQYF
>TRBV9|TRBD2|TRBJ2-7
TGTGCCAGCAGCGGGACTAGCGGGAGTAGCGAGCAGTACTTC
CASSGTSGSSEQYF
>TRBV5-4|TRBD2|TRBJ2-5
TGTGCCAGCAGCTTGCCGACTAGCGAACAAGAGACCCAGTACTTC
CASSLPTSEQETQYF
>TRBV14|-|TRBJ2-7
TGTGCCAGCAGCCAAGTTACAGGGCGGAACGAGCAGTACTTC
CASSQVTGRNEQYF
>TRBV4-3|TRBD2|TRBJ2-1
TGCGCCAGCAGCCTCGGACTAGCGGGTGAGCAGTTCTTC
CASSLGLAGEQFF
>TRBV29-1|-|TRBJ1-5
TGCAGCGTTAGCGGGGATGGACAGAGTCCCATTAATCAGCCCCAGCATTTT
CSVSGDGQSPINQPQHF
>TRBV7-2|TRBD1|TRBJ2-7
TGTGCCAGCAGCTTAGGCGGGACAGGGTACTACGAGCAGTACTTC
CASSLGGTGYYEQYF
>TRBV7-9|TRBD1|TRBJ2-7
TGTGCCAGCAGCAAAGGGACAGGGGATAACGAGCAGTACTTC
CASSKGTGDNEQYF
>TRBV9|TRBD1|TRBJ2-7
TGTGCCAGCAGCCCCAGGGGGCAGGTTGGCGAGCAGTACTTC
CASSPRGQVGEQYF